The present T cell receptor (beta chain) was sequenced within a study of Graves' ophthalmopathy and Graves' hyperthyroidism. The study's findings and limits: With about 71% sensitivity and about 74% specificity, the model predicted ophthalmopathy progression.

Transcripts of RNA were the source for amplifying TCR beta CDR3 regions. Second-round multiplex PCR came after a first-round RT-PCR that employed HTBI primers. TCRdb reprocessed the multiplex PCR reads with MiXCR, giving one entry per CDR3 protein. This sample carries about 660,000 distinct CDR3 sequences, over 40% of them seen once, and the ten largest clones take over 2.5%. This CDR3 is 14 amino acids long. V lost 5 bases, J lost 0 bases, and 10 bases lay in between. This clonotype was observed many times. Antigen specificity is unknown. The V call is TRBV12-3 or TRBV12-4, the J call TRBJ1-2; D uncertain. The TCR was taken from an adult man with Graves' ophthalmopathy. The sequencing input was peripheral blood. Here the CDR3 reads CASSASGANYGYTF. For the CDR3, the DNA is TGTGCCAGCAGTGCGTCGGGTGCTAACTATGGCTACACCTTC.